The rows below give T cell receptor beta chains drawn from one sample of a study of shared clonotypes between healthy human individuals. The assay was immunoSEQ multiplex PCR, and TCRdb's table has in-frame clones only and misses some. The table lists 550,000 to 700,000 clones, around three quarters of them singletons. The sample was memory CD4+ T cells sorted from blood. Receptor source: a woman younger than 45 in good health. CDR3s include the opening cysteine and the closing phenylalanine or tryptophan. A D gene is named only where the DNA matches it firmly. Clone size is not always given. Where it is, it says once, few, many or a class for expanded clones.

V gene: TRBV28
D gene: -
clone size: -
J gene: TRBJ1-2
CDR3 protein: CASKGGSGGYTF
CDR3 DNA: TGTGCCAGCAAAGGGGGGAGCGGTGGCTACACCTTC

V gene: TRBV2
D gene: -
clone size: -
J gene: TRBJ1-4
CDR3 protein: CASSDGSGARTNEKLFF
CDR3 DNA: TGTGCCAGCAGTGATGGATCAGGGGCGAGAACTAATGAAAAACTGTTTTTT

V gene: TRBV19
D gene: -
clone size: -
J gene: TRBJ1-2
CDR3 protein: CASSIEGRSGYTF
CDR3 DNA: TGTGCCAGTAGTATAGAAGGGCGCAGTGGCTACACCTTC

V gene: TRBV9
D gene: -
clone size: -
J gene: TRBJ2-5
CDR3 protein: CASSPRTYQETQYF
CDR3 DNA: TGTGCCAGCAGCCCCCGGACGTACCAAGAGACCCAGTACTTC

V gene: TRBV10-1
D gene: TRBD2
clone size: -
J gene: TRBJ2-3
CDR3 protein: CASSESVSGNIDTQYF
CDR3 DNA: TGCGCCAGCAGTGAGTCGGTTAGCGGGAACATAGATACGCAGTATTTT

V gene: TRBV7-9
D gene: -
clone size: few
J gene: TRBJ1-2
CDR3 protein: CASSTGQTYGYTF
CDR3 DNA: TGTGCCAGCAGCACCGGACAAACCTATGGCTACACCTTC

V gene: TRBV7-9
D gene: TRBD1
clone size: -
J gene: TRBJ2-7
CDR3 protein: CASSLGRDRANEQYF
CDR3 DNA: TGTGCCAGCAGCTTGGGGCGGGACAGGGCCAACGAGCAGTACTTC

V gene: TRBV7-3
D gene: -
clone size: few
J gene: TRBJ2-2
CDR3 protein: CASSGRDSGELFF
CDR3 DNA: TGTGCCAGCAGCGGCAGGGATAGCGGGGAGCTGTTTTTT

V gene: TRBV18
D gene: TRBD1
clone size: few
J gene: TRBJ2-5
CDR3 protein: CASSQGQGAETQYF
CDR3 DNA: TGTGCCAGCTCACAAGGACAGGGTGCGGAGACCCAGTACTTC

V gene: TRBV11-2
D gene: -
clone size: -
J gene: TRBJ2-7
CDR3 protein: CASSGQVEQYF
CDR3 DNA: TGTGCCAGCAGCGGTCAAGTCGAGCAGTACTTC

V gene: TRBV7-9
D gene: TRBD2
clone size: few
J gene: TRBJ2-7
CDR3 protein: CASSRGGAGERAYEQYF
CDR3 DNA: TGTGCCAGCAGCCGCGGAGGGGCGGGAGAGAGGGCCTACGAGCAGTACTTC

V gene: TRBV7-9
D gene: TRBD1
clone size: few
J gene: TRBJ2-7
CDR3 protein: CASSLGTGSYEQYF
CDR3 DNA: TGTGCCAGCAGCTTAGGGACAGGGTCCTACGAGCAGTACTTC